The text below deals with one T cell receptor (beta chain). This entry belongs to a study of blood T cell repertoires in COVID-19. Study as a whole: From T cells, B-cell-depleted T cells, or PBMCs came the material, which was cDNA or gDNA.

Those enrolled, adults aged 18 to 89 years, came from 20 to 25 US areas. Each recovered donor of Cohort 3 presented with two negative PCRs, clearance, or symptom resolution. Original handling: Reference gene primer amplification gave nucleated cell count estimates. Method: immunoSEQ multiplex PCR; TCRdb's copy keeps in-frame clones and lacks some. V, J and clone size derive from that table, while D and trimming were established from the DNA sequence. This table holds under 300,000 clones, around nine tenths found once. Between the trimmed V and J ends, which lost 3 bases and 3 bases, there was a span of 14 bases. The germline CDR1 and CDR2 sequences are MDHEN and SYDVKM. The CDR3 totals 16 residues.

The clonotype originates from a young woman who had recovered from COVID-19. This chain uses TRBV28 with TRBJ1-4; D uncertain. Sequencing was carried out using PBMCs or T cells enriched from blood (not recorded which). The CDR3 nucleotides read TGTGCCAGCAGTTTCCAGTCGGGAATATCTAATGAAAAACTGTTTTTT. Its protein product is CASSFQSGISNEKLFF.